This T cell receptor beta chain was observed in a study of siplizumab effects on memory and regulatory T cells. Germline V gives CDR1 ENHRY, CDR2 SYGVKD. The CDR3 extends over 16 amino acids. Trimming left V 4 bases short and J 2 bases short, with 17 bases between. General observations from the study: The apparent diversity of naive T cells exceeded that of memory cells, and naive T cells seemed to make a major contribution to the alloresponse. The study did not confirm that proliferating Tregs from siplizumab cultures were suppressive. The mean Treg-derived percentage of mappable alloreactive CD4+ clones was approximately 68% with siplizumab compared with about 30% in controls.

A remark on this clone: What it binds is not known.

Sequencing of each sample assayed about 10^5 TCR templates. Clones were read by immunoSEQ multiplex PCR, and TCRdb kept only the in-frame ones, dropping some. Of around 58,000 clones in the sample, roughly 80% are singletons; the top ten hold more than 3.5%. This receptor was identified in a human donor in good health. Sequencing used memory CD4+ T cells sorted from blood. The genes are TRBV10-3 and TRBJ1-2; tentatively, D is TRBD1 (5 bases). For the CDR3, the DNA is TGTGCCATCAGTGGAGCCGGGGGAGGGTCGAACTATGGCTACACCTTC. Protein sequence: CAISGAGGGSNYGYTF.